This entry describes one T cell receptor (beta chain). The protocol was immunoSEQ multiplex PCR, while the TCRdb copy is restricted to in-frame clones and leaves out a portion. The data contain fewer than 350,000 clones, roughly 90% of them seen just once; the ten biggest clones take up about 12%. The entry originates in a study of blood T cell repertoires in COVID-19. Study background: PBMCs, B-cell-depleted T cells, or T cells were the source of the cDNA or gDNA that made up the material.

During active infection, Seattle patients enrolled and were then monitored through disease. The clonotype originates from a woman between 65 and 79 years old with COVID-19, enrolled during active disease. The sequencing sample was made of peripheral blood.

This chain's CDR3 is CASLRTGVRTDTQYF. The CDR3 DNA reads as TGCGCCAGCCTACGGACAGGGGTTCGCACAGATACGCAGTATTTT. The chain is built from TRBV5-1 and TRBJ2-3, with 9 bases fitting TRBD1. V lost 7 bases and J lost 1; bases outside the gene matches: 7. Per the germline V gene, CDR1 is SGHRS and CDR2 is YFSETQ. The CDR3 length is 15 residues.